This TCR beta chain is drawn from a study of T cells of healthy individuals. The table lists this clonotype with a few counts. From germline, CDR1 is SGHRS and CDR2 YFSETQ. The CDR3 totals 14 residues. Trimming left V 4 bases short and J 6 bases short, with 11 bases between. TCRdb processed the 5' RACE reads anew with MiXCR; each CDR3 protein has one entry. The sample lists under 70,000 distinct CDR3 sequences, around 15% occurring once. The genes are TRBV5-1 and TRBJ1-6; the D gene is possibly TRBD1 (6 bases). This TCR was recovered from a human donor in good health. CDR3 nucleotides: TGCGCCAGCAGCCCGGAGGGGGGTAATTCACCCCTCCACTTT. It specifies CASSPEGGNSPLHF.